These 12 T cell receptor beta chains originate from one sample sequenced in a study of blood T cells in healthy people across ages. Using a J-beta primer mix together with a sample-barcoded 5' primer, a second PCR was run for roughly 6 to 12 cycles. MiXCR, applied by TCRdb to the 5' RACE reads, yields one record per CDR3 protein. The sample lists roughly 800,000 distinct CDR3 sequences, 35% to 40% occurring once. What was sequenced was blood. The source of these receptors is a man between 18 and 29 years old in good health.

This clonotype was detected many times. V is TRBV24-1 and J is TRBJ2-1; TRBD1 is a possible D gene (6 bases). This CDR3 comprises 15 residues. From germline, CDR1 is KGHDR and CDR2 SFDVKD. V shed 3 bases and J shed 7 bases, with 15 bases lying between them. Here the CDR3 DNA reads TGTGCCACCAGTGATCCGAGACAGGCTTGGAATGAGCAGTTCTTC. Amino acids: CATSDPRQAWNEQFF.

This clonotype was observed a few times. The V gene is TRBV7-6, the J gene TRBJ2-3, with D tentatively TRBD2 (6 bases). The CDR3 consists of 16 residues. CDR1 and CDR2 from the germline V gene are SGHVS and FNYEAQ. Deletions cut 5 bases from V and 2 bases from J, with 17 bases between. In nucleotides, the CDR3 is TGTGCCAGCAGCATAGGGGACTGGGGGATCACAGATACGCAGTATTTT. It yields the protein CASSIGDWGITDTQYF.

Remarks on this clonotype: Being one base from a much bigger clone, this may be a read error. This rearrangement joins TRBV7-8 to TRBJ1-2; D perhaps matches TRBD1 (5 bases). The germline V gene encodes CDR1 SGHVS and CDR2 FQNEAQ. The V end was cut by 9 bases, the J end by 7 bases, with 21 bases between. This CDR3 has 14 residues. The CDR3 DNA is TGTGCCAGTACCCTCGGTAGGGGAGAACGTGGCTACACCTTC. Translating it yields CASTLGRGERGYTF.

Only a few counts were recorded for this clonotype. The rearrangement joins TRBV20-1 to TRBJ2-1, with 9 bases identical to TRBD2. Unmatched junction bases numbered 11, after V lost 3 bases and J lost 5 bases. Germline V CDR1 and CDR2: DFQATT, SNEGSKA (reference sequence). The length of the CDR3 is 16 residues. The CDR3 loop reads CSARPLTSGRNNEQFF. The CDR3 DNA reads TGCAGTGCTAGGCCACTCACTAGCGGGCGAAACAATGAGCAGTTCTTC.

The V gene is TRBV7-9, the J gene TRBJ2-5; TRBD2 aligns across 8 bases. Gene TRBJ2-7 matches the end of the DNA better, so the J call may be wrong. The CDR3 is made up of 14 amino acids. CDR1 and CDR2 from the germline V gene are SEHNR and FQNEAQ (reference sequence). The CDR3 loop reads CASSKSGSPHEQYF. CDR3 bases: TGTGCCAGCAGCAAGAGCGGGAGTCCCCACGAGCAGTACTTC.

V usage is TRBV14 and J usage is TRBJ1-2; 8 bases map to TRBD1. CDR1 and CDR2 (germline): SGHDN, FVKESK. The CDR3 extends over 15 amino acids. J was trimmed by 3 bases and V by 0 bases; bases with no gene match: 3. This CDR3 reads CASSQDGQGYYGYTF. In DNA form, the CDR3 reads TGTGCCAGCAGCCAAGATGGACAGGGATACTATGGCTACACCTTC.

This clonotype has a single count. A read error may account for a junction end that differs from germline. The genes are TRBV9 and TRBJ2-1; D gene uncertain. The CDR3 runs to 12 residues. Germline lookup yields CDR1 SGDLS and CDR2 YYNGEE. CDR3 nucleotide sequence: TGTGCCAGCAGCGTAGTGGGGAATGAGCAGGTCTTC. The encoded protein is CASSVVGNEQVF.

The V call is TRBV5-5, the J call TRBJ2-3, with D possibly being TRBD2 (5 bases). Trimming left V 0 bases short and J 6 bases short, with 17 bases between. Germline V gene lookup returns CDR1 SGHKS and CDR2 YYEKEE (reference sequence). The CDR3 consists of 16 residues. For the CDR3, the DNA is TGTGCCAGCAGCTTGGGGGCCGGGAAACGTTTGGATACGCAGTATTTT. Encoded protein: CASSLGAGKRLDTQYF.

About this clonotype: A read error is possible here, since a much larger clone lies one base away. CDR3 nucleotides: TGTGCCAGCAGCCTCCCCGACAGGATAATAAGGGATATGCAGTATTTT. Encoded protein: CASSLPDRIIRDMQYF. The rearrangement links TRBV7-2 to TRBJ2-3, with D maybe TRBD1 (6 bases). Germline V gives CDR1 SGHTA, CDR2 FQGNSA. The CDR3 runs 16 residues. Variable domain in full (rest from reference TRBV7-2 and TRBJ2-3): GAGVSQSPSNKVTEKGKDVELRCDPISGHTALYWYRQSLGQGLEFLIYFQGNSAPDKSGLPSDRFSAERTGGSVSTLTIQRTQQEDSAVYLCASSLPDRIIRDMQYFGPGTRLTVL.

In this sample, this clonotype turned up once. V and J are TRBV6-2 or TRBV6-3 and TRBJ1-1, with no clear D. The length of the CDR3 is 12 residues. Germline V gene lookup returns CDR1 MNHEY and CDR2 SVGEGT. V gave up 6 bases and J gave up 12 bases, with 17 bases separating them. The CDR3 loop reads CASSHSTAGTFF. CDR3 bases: TGTGCCAGCAGCCACAGCACCGCCGGGACTTTCTTT.

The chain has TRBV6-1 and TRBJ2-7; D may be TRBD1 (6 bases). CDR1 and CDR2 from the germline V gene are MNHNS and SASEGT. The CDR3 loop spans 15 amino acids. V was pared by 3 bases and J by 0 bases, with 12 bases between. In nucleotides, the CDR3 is TGTGCCAGCAGTGAGGGACACCAGAGCTCCTACGAGCAGTACTTC. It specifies CASSEGHQSSYEQYF.

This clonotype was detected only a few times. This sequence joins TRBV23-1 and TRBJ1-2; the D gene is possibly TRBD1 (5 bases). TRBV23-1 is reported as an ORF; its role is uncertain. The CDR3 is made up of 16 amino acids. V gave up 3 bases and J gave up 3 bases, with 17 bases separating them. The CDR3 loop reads CASSQIGEGPYYGYTF. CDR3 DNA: TGCGCCAGCAGTCAGATAGGGGAGGGCCCCTACTATGGCTACACCTTC.